The 10 T cell receptor beta chains given below trace back to one sample, sequenced in a study of tumor-infiltrating lymphocytes in primary liver carcinoma. cDNA specific to TCR beta was made from approximately 500 ng of total RNA, with a constant-region primer employed for priming. Three nested multiplex PCR rounds, a slightly modified ARM-PCR method, built the TCR beta libraries. TRBV1-TRBV30 forward primers paired with a C-beta reverse primer were used in the first two PCR rounds, which ran approximately 11 cycles each. TCRdb used MiXCR to reprocess the multiplex PCR reads, holding one entry per CDR3 protein. The repertoire consists of 310,000 or so distinct CDR3 sequences, with around three fifths occurring once and the leading ten covering 5% to 6.5%. Unsorted whole blood yielded blood RNA, and germline DNA was extracted as well. The sample comprised peripheral blood. The receptors here all came from a man in his forties with primary liver carcinoma and hepatitis B virus infection.

DNA of the CDR3: TGTGCCTGGAGTGTTTGGGGCACTGAAGCTTTCTTT. Translating it yields CAWSVWGTEAFF. This chain uses TRBV30 with TRBJ1-1; D call uncertain. The CDR3 has 12 amino acids. Germline-derived CDR1 and CDR2 are GTSNPN and SVGIG (reference sequence). The germline V and J ends were trimmed by 0 bases and 4 bases, with 6 bases remaining between them.

A single count supports this clonotype. This chain uses TRBV11-1 with TRBJ2-1; perhaps TRBD2 as D (6 bases). The germline V gene has CDR1 SGHAT and CDR2 FQDESV (reference sequence). This CDR3 region has 17 residues. Trimming left V 5 bases short and J 5 bases short, with 22 bases between. The CDR3 DNA reads as TGTGCCAGCAGCAGTGGACTAACGAGAGGAGCAAACAATGAGCAGTTCTTC. It translates to CASSSGLTRGANNEQFF.

This clonotype occurred once. This is likely a read error, given that the CDR3 carries no conserved phenylalanine or tryptophan at its end. The chain employs TRBV4-3 and TRBJ2-5; no firm D call. V lost 1 base to trimming and J lost 4 bases, with 7 bases between them. The CDR3 length is 13 residues. From germline, CDR1 is LGHNA and CDR2 YSLEER. This chain's CDR3 is CASSQGLGETQYS. DNA of the CDR3: TGCGCCAGCAGCCAAGGGTTGGGAGAGACCCAGTACTCC.

This clonotype was counted at least ten times. V is TRBV6-1 and J is TRBJ2-3; TRBD2 aligns across 7 bases. The CDR3 loop spans 15 amino acids. Germline V gives CDR1 MNHNS, CDR2 SASEGT. The V segment lost 10 bases and the J segment 0 bases; nucleotides outside the gene matches: 10. CDR3 region: CATREAGASTDTQYF. CDR3 sequence (DNA): TGTGCCACCCGCGAGGCGGGAGCCAGCACAGATACGCAGTATTTT.

In regard to this clonotype: One end of the junction does not line up with germline, which may come from a read error. The V call is TRBV11-2, the J call TRBJ1-1, with D unresolved. Germline-derived CDR1 and CDR2 are SGHAT and FQNNGV. The CDR3 is made up of 14 amino acids. The CDR3 region is CGSSYDPLEVEAFF. In DNA, the CDR3 is TGTGGCAGCAGCTACGACCCATTGGAGGTAGAAGCTTTCTTT.

V is TRBV11-1 and J is TRBJ2-1; 13 bases match TRBD2. The CDR3 has 15 amino acids. Germline loops: CDR1 SGHAT, CDR2 FQDESV (reference sequence). Trimming at V came to 10 bases and at J to 9 bases, leaving 12 bases not matched to a gene. CDR3 DNA sequence: TGTGCCATCGGCAACGGACTAGCGGGAGATAGTGAGCAGTTCTTC. As protein: CAIGNGLAGDSEQFF.

Of note for this clonotype: As the CDR3 is not closed by the conserved phenylalanine or tryptophan, this likely results from a read error. The chain couples TRBV28 to TRBJ1-5, with 7 bases fitting TRBD1. This CDR3 comprises 17 residues. V was clipped by 4 bases and J by 3 bases; unmatched bases: 12. Germline CDR1 is MDHEN and CDR2 is SYDVKM. CDR3 sequence reads: CASSWGQQKVVNQPQHL. The CDR3 coding sequence is TGTGCCAGCAGTTGGGGACAGCAGAAGGTCGTCAATCAGCCCCAGCATCTT.

This clonotype was counted once. A read error may account for a junction end that differs from germline. The chain recombines TRBV11-2 with TRBJ2-1; 7 bases align to TRBD1. Germline lookup yields CDR1 SGHAT and CDR2 FQNNGV. This CDR3 is 15 amino acids long. DNA for the CDR3: TGCGCCAGCAGCCGACAGGGTTCTATGCACAATGAGCAGTTCTTC. It codes for CASSRQGSMHNEQFF.

This clonotype has just one count. The V gene is TRBV7-8, the J gene TRBJ2-3; 7 bases line up with TRBD1. The V gene end was trimmed by 4 bases and the J gene end by 1 base; junction bases not matched to a gene: 5. Germline CDR1 SGHVS, CDR2 FQNEAQ. CDR3 length: 15 amino acids. CDR3 sequence: CASSSPTGGTDTQYF. In DNA, the CDR3 is TGTGCCAGCAGCTCCCCAACAGGGGGCACAGATACGCAGTATTTT.

On this clonotype: A single base separates this from a much larger clone, so it may be a read error. The chain combines TRBV6-1 with TRBJ2-2; TRBD2 might be the D (5 bases). Deletions cut 4 bases from V and 4 bases from J, with 10 bases between. Germline CDR1 is MNHNS and CDR2 is SASEGT. The length of the CDR3 is 14 residues. Here the CDR3 DNA reads TGTGCCAGCAGTGTAGGAGGAAGCACCGGGGAGCTGTTTTTT. Protein: CASSVGGSTGELFF.